Listed below are T cell receptor beta chains from one sample, sequenced in a study of blood T cells in healthy people across ages. TCRdb re-called the 5' RACE reads with MiXCR, one entry per CDR3 protein. The sample lists roughly 1.9 million distinct CDR3 sequences, around 40% seen once, with roughly 23% in the top ten. Sequencing used blood. Receptors were obtained from a human donor in good health. CDR3s include the opening cysteine and the closing phenylalanine or tryptophan. The order of the fields is D gene, CDR3 length, J gene, V gene, clone size, CDR3 protein, CDR3 DNA. D genes are given only for firm matches. Part of the rows lack a size; the others show once, few, many or a class for expanded clones.

- 15 TRBJ2-6 TRBV27 - CASSPGSSGANVRTF TGTGCCAGCAGTCCCGGATCGTCTGGGGCCAACGTCCGGACTTTC
- 17 TRBJ1-2 TRBV6-1 - CASSVRREVLLNYGYTF TGTGCCAGCAGTGTCCGCAGGGAGGTTCTTCTGAACTATGGCTACACCTTC
TRBD1 16 TRBJ1-5 TRBV7-8 - CASSLADRGGGQPQHF TGTGCCAGCAGCTTGGCGGACAGGGGAGGAGGTCAGCCCCAGCATTTT
- 14 TRBJ2-7 TRBV9 few CASSVGVGTYEQYF TGTGCCAGCAGCGTAGGAGTGGGAACGTACGAGCAGTACTTC
- 16 TRBJ2-4 TRBV13 few CASSPRQDKAKNIQYF TGTGCCAGCAGCCCCCGACAGGATAAGGCCAAAAACATTCAGTACTTC
- 14 TRBJ2-1 TRBV20-1 - CSASLIQALGEQFF TGCAGTGCTAGCCTAATCCAGGCCTTGGGAGAGCAGTTCTTC
TRBD1 15 TRBJ1-1 TRBV4-2 - CASSEDRVIGTEAFF TGTGCCAGCAGCGAGGACAGGGTGATTGGAACTGAAGCTTTCTTT
- 15 TRBJ2-7 TRBV5-1 - CASSQGYKQPYEQYF TGCGCCAGCAGCCAGGGATATAAACAACCATACGAGCAGTACTTC
- 13 TRBJ2-1 TRBV5-1 few CASRPAPYNEQFF TGCGCCAGCAGGCCAGCCCCCTACAATGAGCAGTTCTTC
- 14 TRBJ2-7 TRBV6-2/TRBV6-3 few CASSNPRGLDEQYF TGTGCCAGCAGTAATCCGAGAGGGTTAGACGAGCAGTACTTC
TRBD2 14 TRBJ2-7 TRBV28 - CASGLAGSSYEQYF TGTGCCAGCGGTTTAGCGGGGAGCTCCTACGAGCAGTACTTC
- 15 TRBJ2-7 TRBV7-2 - CASSLAPGDSYEQYF TGTGCCAGCAGCTTAGCGCCAGGTGACTCCTACGAGCAGTACTTC
- 19 TRBJ1-3 TRBV4-1 - CASSRSVGWVDGSGNTIYF TGCGCCAGCAGCCGATCCGTGGGTTGGGTAGACGGCTCTGGAAACACCATATATTTT
- 14 TRBJ2-5 TRBV6-5 once CASSFPGTRETQYF TGTGCCAGCAGTTTCCCCGGGACCAGGGAGACCCAGTACTTC
- 14 TRBJ2-1 TRBV20-1 - CSAPNPETYNEQFF TGCAGTGCTCCAAATCCTGAAACTTACAATGAGCAGTTCTTC
- 11 TRBJ1-2 TRBV20-1 few CSAKGVYGYTF TGCAGTGCTAAGGGGGTCTATGGCTACACCTTC
- 13 TRBJ2-5 TRBV7-2 few CASSQAWVWEQYF TGTGCCAGCAGCCAGGCGTGGGTCTGGGAGCAGTACTTC
- 15 TRBJ2-1 TRBV6-6 - CASSRQENSYNEQFF TGTGCCAGCAGCCGACAGGAGAACTCCTACAATGAGCAGTTCTTC
- 16 TRBJ2-5 TRBV12-3/TRBV12-4 many CASSPYRQAPQETQYF TGTGCCAGCAGTCCGTACAGACAGGCCCCCCAAGAGACCCAGTACTTC
- 16 TRBJ2-3 TRBV20-1 few CSALRNRDRGTDTQYF TGCAGTGCTTTACGGAACAGGGACCGCGGGACAGATACGCAGTATTTT
TRBD1 14 TRBJ2-7 TRBV29-1 - CSVRTGQSSYEQYF TGCAGCGTTCGGACAGGGCAAAGCTCCTACGAGCAGTACTTC
- 14 TRBJ1-2 TRBV27 - CASKQGPDNYGYTF TGTGCCAGTAAACAGGGTCCCGATAACTATGGCTACACCTTC
TRBD2 16 TRBJ2-1 TRBV5-1 - CASSLVGTSVYNEQFF TGCGCCAGCAGCTTGGTGGGGACTAGCGTCTACAATGAGCAGTTCTTC
- 14 TRBJ1-2 TRBV25-1 - CASRHHGANYGYTF TGTGCCAGCAGACATCACGGTGCTAACTATGGCTACACCTTC
- 12 TRBJ2-5 TRBV3-1 - CASSQVTQTQYF TGTGCCAGCAGCCAAGTAACGCAGACCCAGTACTTC
- 16 TRBJ2-5 TRBV5-6 few CASSLGRADLQETQYF TGTGCCAGCAGCTTGGGGCGGGCGGACCTCCAAGAGACCCAGTACTTC
- 13 TRBJ2-7 TRBV20-1 once CSASNGGPYEQYF TGCAGTGCTAGTAACGGGGGGCCCTACGAGCAGTACTTC
TRBD2 19 TRBJ2-3 TRBV4-3 - CTSSRRAGQLAGRTDTQYF TGCACCAGCAGCCGCCGAGCAGGTCAGCTAGCGGGTCGCACAGATACGCAGTATTTT
TRBD1 12 TRBJ2-1 TRBV24-1 - CATSAGDRAQFF TGTGCCACCAGTGCTGGTGACAGGGCGCAGTTCTTC
TRBD1 12 TRBJ2-5 TRBV9 few CASSSDREAQYF TGTGCCAGCAGCAGCGACAGGGAAGCCCAGTACTTC
- 16 TRBJ1-1 TRBV7-3 - CASSSSGVPVMTEAFF TGTGCCAGCAGCTCGTCAGGGGTGCCTGTGATGACTGAAGCTTTCTTT
- 13 TRBJ1-1 TRBV3-1 many CASSQVGGTEAFF TGTGCCAGCAGCCAAGTTGGGGGCACTGAAGCTTTCTTT
TRBD1 14 TRBJ2-5 TRBV20-1 - CSASGQGARETQYF TGCAGTGCGTCGGGACAGGGGGCGAGGGAGACCCAGTACTTC
TRBD1 15 TRBJ1-5 TRBV28 few CASSPSDRENQPQHF TGTGCCAGCAGTCCTTCGGACAGGGAGAATCAGCCCCAGCATTTT
TRBD1 16 TRBJ2-1 TRBV7-9 - CASSFLTGWVYNEQFF TGTGCCAGCAGCTTCCTGACAGGGTGGGTCTACAATGAGCAGTTCTTC